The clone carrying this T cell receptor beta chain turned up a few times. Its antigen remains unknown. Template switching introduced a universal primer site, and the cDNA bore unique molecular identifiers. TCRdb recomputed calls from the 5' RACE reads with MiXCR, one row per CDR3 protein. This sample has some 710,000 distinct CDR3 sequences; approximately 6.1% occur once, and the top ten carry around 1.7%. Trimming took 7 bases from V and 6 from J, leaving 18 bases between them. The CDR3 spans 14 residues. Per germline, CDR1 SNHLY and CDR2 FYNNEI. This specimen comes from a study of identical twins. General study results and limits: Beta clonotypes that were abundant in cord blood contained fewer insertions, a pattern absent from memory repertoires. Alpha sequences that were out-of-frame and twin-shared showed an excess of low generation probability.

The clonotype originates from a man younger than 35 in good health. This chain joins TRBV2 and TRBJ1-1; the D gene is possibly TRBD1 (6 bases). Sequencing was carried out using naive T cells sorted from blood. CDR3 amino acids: CASIQGGGASEAFF. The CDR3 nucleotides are TGTGCCAGCATCCAGGGAGGGGGAGCGTCTGAAGCTTTCTTT.